This TCR beta chain was sequenced during a study of blood T cells in healthy people across ages. Study conclusions and caveats: Measured against age, TCR beta diversity per million T cells decreased in a roughly linear manner.

V lost 1 base to trimming and J lost 1 base; unmatched junction nucleotides: 7. The germline V gene encodes CDR1 LGHDT and CDR2 YNNKEL (reference sequence). The CDR3 is made up of 18 amino acids. A second PCR of 7 to 11 cycles used a sample-barcoded 5' primer and a J-beta primer mix. TCRdb recomputed calls from the 5' RACE reads with MiXCR, one row per CDR3 protein. The top ten hold roughly 17% of the sample, which has 850,000 or so distinct CDR3 sequences, around 28% seen once. This clonotype was observed at least ten times. The antigen is undetermined. Material for sequencing was blood. This TCR derives from an elderly woman in good health. This rearrangement joins TRBV3-1 to TRBJ1-2, with 12 bases that match TRBD1. CDR3 sequence reads: CASSQARDRGPFNYGYTF. In DNA form, the CDR3 reads TGTGCCAGCAGCCAAGCCCGGGACAGGGGGCCGTTTAACTATGGCTACACCTTC.